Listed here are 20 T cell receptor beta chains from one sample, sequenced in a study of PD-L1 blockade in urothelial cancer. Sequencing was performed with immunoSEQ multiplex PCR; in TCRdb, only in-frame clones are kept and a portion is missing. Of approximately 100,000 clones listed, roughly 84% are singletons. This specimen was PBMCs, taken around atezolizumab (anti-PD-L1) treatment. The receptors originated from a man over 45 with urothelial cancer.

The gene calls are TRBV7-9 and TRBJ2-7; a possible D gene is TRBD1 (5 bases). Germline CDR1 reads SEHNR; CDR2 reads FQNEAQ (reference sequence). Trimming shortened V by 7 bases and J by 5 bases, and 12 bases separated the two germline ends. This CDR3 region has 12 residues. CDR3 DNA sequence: TGTGCCAGCACCTCATTAGGGGACGAGCAGTACTTC. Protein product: CASTSLGDEQYF.

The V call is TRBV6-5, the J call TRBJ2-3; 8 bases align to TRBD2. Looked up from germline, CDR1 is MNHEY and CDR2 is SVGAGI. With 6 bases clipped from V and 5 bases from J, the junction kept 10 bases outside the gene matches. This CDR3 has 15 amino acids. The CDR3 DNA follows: TGTGCCAGCAGCCTTAGCGGGAATAGGCAAGATACGCAGTATTTT. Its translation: CASSLSGNRQDTQYF.

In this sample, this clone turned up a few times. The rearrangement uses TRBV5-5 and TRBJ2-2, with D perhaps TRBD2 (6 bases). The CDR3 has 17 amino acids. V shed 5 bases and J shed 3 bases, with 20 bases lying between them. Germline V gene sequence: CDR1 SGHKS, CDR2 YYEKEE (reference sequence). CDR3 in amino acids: CASSPPAGWTYTGELFF. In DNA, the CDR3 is TGTGCCAGCAGTCCCCCGGCGGGATGGACTTACACCGGGGAGCTGTTTTTT. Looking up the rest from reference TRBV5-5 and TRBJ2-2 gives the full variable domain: DAGVTQSPTHLIKTRGQQVTLRCSPISGHKSVSWYQQVLGQGPQFIFQYYEKEERGRGNFPDRFSARQFPNYSSELNVNALLLGDSALYLCASSPPAGWTYTGELFFGEGSRLTVL.

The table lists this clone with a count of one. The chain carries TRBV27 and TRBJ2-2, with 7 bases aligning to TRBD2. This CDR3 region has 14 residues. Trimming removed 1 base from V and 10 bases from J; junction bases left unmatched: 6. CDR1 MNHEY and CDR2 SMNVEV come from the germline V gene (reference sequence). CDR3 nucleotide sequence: TGTGCCAGCAGTTTATTAGGACTAGGGGTGGAGCTGTTTTTT. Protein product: CASSLLGLGVELFF.

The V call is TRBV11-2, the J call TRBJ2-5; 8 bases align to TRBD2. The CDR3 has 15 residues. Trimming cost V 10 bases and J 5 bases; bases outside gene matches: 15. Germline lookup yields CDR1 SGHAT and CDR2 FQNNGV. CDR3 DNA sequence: TGTGCCACCCGTCATCGGGGGACTAGGATGGAGACCCAGTACTTC. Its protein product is CATRHRGTRMETQYF.

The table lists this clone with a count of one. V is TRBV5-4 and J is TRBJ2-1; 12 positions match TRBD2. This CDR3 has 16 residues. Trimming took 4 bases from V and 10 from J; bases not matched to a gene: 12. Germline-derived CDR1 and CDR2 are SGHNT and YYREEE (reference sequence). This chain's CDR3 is CASSKPGLAGPGEQFF. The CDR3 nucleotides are TGTGCCAGCAGCAAACCGGGACTAGCGGGTCCAGGGGAGCAGTTCTTC. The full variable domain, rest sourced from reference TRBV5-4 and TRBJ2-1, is ETGVTQSPTHLIKTRGQQVTLRCSSQSGHNTVSWYQQALGQGPQFIFQYYREEENGRGNFPPRFSGLQFPNYSSELNVNALELDDSALYLCASSKPGLAGPGEQFFGPGTRLTVL.

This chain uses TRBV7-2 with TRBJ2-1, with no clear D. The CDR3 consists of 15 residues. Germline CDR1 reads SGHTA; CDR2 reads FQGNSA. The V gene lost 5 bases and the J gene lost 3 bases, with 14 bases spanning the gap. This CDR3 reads CASSILQVFYNEQFF. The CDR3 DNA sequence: TGTGCCAGCAGCATACTCCAGGTATTCTACAATGAGCAGTTCTTC.

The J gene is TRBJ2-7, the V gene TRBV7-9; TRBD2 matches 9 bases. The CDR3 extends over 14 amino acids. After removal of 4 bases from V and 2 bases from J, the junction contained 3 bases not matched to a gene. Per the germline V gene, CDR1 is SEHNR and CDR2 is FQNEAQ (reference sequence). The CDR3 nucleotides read TGTGCCAGCAGCTCCCGGACTAGCGCCTACGAGCAGTACTTC. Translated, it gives CASSSRTSAYEQYF.

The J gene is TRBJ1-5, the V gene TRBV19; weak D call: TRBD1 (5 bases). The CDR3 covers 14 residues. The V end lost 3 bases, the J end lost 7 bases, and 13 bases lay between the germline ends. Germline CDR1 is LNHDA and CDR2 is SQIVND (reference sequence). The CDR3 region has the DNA TGTGCCAGTAGTATGGTCAGGGAATGGCAGCCCCAGCATTTT. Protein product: CASSMVREWQPQHF.

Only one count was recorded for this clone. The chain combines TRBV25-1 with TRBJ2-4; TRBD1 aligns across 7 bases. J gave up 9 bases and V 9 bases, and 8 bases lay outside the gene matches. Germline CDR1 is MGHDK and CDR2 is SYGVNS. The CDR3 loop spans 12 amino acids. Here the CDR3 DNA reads TGTGCCAGTTGGACAGGCCAGGGCATTCAGTACTTC. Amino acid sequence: CASWTGQGIQYF.

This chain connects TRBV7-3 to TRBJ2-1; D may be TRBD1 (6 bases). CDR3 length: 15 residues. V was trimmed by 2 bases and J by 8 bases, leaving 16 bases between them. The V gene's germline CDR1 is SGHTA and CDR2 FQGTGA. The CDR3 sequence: CASSLSGERRYEQFF. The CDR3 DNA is TGTGCCAGCAGCTTATCAGGGGAGAGGCGGTATGAGCAGTTCTTC.

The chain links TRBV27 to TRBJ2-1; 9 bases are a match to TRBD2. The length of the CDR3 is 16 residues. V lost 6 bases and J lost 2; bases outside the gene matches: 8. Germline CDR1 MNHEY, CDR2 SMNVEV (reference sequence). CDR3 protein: CASRNSGSVTYNEQFF. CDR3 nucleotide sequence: TGTGCCAGCAGGAATAGCGGGAGTGTCACCTACAATGAGCAGTTCTTC.

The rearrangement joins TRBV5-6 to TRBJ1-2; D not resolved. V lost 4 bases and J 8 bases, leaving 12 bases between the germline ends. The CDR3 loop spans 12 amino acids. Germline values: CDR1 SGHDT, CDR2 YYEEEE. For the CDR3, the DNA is TGTGCCAGCAGCGTGGGAAATGGCGGCTACACCTTC. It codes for CASSVGNGGYTF.

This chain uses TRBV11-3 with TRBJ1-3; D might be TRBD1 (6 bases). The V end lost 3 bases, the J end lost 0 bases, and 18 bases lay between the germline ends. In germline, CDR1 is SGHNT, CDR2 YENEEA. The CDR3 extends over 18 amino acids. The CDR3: CASSLAFRTGCSGNTIYF. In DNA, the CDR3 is TGTGCCAGCAGCTTGGCATTTAGAACAGGGTGCTCTGGAAACACCATATATTTT.

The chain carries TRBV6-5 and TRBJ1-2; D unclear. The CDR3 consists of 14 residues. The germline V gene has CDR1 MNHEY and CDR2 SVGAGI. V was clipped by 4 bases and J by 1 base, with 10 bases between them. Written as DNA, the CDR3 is TGTGCCAGCAGTTTTACGACACTTAACTATGGCTACACCTTC. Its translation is CASSFTTLNYGYTF.

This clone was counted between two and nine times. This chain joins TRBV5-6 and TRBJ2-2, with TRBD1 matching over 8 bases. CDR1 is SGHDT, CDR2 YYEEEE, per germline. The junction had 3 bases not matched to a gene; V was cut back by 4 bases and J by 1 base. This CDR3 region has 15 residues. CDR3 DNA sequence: TGTGCCAGCAGCAGGACAGGGAGGAACACCGGGGAGCTGTTTTTT. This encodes CASSRTGRNTGELFF.

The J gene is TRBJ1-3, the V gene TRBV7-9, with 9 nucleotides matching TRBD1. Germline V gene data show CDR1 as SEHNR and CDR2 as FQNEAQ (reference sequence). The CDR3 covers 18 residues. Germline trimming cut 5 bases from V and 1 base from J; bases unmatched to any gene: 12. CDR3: CASSETGTGMASGNTIYF. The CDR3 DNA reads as TGTGCCAGCAGCGAGACAGGGACAGGGATGGCATCTGGAAACACCATATATTTT.

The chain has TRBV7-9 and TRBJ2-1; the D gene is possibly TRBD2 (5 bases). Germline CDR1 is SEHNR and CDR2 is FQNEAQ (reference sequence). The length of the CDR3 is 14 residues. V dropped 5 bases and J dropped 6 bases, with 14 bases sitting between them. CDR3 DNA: TGTGCCAGCAGCCCGGAGGCGCTGGGCAATGAGCAGTTCTTC. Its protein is CASSPEALGNEQFF.

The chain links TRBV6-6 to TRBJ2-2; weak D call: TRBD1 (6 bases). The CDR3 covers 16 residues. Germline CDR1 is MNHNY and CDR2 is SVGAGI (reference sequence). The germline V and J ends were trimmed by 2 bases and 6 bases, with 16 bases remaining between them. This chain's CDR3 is CASSYGQGRKAGELFF. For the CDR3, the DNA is TGTGCCAGCAGTTACGGTCAGGGGCGTAAAGCCGGGGAGCTGTTTTTT.

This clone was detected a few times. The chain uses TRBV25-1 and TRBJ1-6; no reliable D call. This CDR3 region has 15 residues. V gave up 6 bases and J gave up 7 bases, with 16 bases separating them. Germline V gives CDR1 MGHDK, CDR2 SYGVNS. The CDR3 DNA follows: TGTGCCAGCAGCCAGTCCGGGATTCTCAATTCACCCCTCCACTTT. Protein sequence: CASSQSGILNSPLHF. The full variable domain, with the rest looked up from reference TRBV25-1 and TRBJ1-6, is EADIYQTPRYLVIGTGKKITLECSQTMGHDKMYWYQQDPGMELHLIHYSYGVNSTEKGDLSSESTVSRIRTEHFPLTLESARPSHTSQYLCASSQSGILNSPLHFGNGTRLTVT.